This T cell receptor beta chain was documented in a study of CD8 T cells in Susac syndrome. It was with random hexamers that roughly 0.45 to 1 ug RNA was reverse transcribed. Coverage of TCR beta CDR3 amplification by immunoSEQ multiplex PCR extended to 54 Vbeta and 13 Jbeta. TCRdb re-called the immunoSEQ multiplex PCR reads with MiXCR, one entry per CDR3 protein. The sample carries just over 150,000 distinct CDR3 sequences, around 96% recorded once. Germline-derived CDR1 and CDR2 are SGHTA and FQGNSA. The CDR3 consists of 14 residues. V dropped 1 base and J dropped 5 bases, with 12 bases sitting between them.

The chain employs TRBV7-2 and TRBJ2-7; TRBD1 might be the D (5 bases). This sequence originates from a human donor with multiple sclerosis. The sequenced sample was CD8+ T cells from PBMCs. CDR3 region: CASSLGPGRNEQYF. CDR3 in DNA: TGTGCCAGCAGCTTAGGGCCAGGGCGCAACGAGCAGTACTTC.